The 20 T cell receptor beta chains reported below all come from one sample, sequenced in a study of T cells in Graves' hyperthyroidism and ophthalmopathy. TCR beta CDR3 regions were amplified from RNA transcripts. Carried out on the TCR CDR3, a first-round RT-PCR used the HTBI primer set. TCRdb processed the multiplex PCR reads anew with MiXCR; each CDR3 protein has one entry. The data hold about 350,000 distinct CDR3 sequences, with 14% observed a single time. What was sequenced was blood. The receptors here all came from a woman in her 30s with Graves' hyperthyroidism.

This clonotype turned up a few times. This chain connects TRBV6-2 or TRBV6-3 to TRBJ2-4; no reliable D call. There are 16 residues in the CDR3. Trimming stripped 8 bases from V and 1 base from J, with 18 bases between. Per germline, CDR1 MNHEY and CDR2 SVGEGT. In DNA form, the CDR3 reads TGTGCCAGCGGATCACCTTTGGGGAATGCCAAAAACATTCAGTACTTC. This translates into CASGSPLGNAKNIQYF.

This clonotype occurred many times. This rearrangement joins TRBV5-5 to TRBJ2-1; D remains ambiguous. The CDR3 totals 15 residues. V was clipped by 2 bases and J by 0 bases, with 9 bases between them. The germline gives CDR1 SGHKS, CDR2 YYEKEE (reference sequence). The CDR3 reads CASSLRVSSYNEQFF. The CDR3 coding sequence is TGTGCCAGCAGCTTACGCGTTAGCTCCTACAATGAGCAGTTCTTC.

The CDR3 bases are TGCGCCAGCAGCCAAGTCGCCACCCGGTTTGGCTACACCTTC. It translates to CASSQVATRFGYTF. The chain links TRBV4-3 to TRBJ1-2, with D unresolved. Germline CDR1 reads LGHNA; CDR2 reads YSLEER. Trimming shortened V by 1 base and J by 7 bases, and 13 bases separated the two germline ends. CDR3 length: 14 residues.

This clonotype was recorded at least ten times. V is TRBV7-2 and J is TRBJ2-2, with D possibly called TRBD1 or TRBD2 (5 bases each). The CDR3 length is 15 residues. The V gene lost 5 bases and the J gene lost 11 bases, with 21 bases spanning the gap. Germline V gives CDR1 SGHTA, CDR2 FQGNSA. In nucleotides, the CDR3 is TGTGCCAGCAGCCAAGTGGGGGAGATTAAAGGAGAGCTGTTTTTT. Residues: CASSQVGEIKGELFF. The whole variable domain, filled in from reference TRBV7-2 and TRBJ2-2, reads GAGVSQSPSNKVTEKGKDVELRCDPISGHTALYWYRQSLGQGLEFLIYFQGNSAPDKSGLPSDRFSAERTGGSVSTLTIQRTQQEDSAVYLCASSQVGEIKGELFFGEGSRLTVL.

This clonotype was counted at least ten times. DNA of the CDR3: TGCGCCATCCCGGTAGATCAGCCCCAGCATTTT. Its translation: CAIPVDQPQHF. This chain joins TRBV10-1 and TRBJ1-5; D not resolved. V lost 10 bases and J lost 5, with 9 bases in between. The length of the CDR3 is 11 residues. Germline V gene sequence: CDR1 WNHNN, CDR2 SYGVQD (reference sequence).

The sample holds a few counts of this clonotype. The chain couples TRBV7-9 to TRBJ2-1; no clear D. Looked up from germline, CDR1 is SEHNR and CDR2 is FQNEAQ (reference sequence). There are 13 residues in the CDR3. Trimming removed 2 bases at V and 5 bases at J, with 7 bases between. As DNA, the CDR3 is TGTGCCAGCAGCTTAAGAGGAGACAATGAGCAGTTCTTC. Translated, it gives CASSLRGDNEQFF.

This clonotype has only a few counts. The CDR3: CSATTGDQPLHF. The CDR3 DNA reads TGCAGTGCAACGACAGGGGACCAACCCCTCCACTTT. The V call is TRBV20-1, the J call TRBJ1-6, with 8 bases identical to TRBD1. Germline CDR1 reads DFQATT; CDR2 reads SNEGSKA (reference sequence). CDR3 length: 12 amino acids. V trimming: 6 bases; J trimming: 12 bases; junction bases outside the gene matches: 7.

The chain carries TRBV11-2 and TRBJ2-1; 8 nucleotides match TRBD2. In germline, CDR1 is SGHAT, CDR2 FQNNGV. Unmatched junction bases numbered 15, after V lost 5 bases and J lost 9 bases. This CDR3 spans 16 amino acids. The CDR3 nucleotides read TGTGCCAGCAGCCCATGGGCCAGCGGGAGTCAGGGTGAGCAGTTCTTC. This encodes CASSPWASGSQGEQFF.

V usage is TRBV6-2 or TRBV6-3 and J usage is TRBJ2-4, with D perhaps TRBD1 (6 bases). The CDR3 is 14 residues long. Looked up from germline, CDR1 is MNHEY and CDR2 is SVGEGT. The germline V and J ends were trimmed by 0 bases and 5 bases, with 8 bases remaining between them. CDR3 protein: CASSYSEGENIQYF. The CDR3 DNA follows: TGTGCCAGCAGTTACTCAGAGGGGGAAAACATTCAGTACTTC.

This clonotype was recorded a few times. V gene TRBV30 combines with J gene TRBJ1-4, with D unresolved. Germline V gives CDR1 GTSNPN, CDR2 SVGIG (reference sequence). Trimming pared 3 bases from V and 7 bases from J, leaving 15 bases between. The length of the CDR3 is 14 residues. The CDR3 region has the DNA TGTGCCTGGAGCTTAGACATCGGAAGTGAAAAACTGTTTTTT. This codes for CAWSLDIGSEKLFF.

The CDR3 region has the DNA TGTGCCAGTAGCACAGCTTCCTACAATGAGCAGTTCTTC. Its translation: CASSTASYNEQFF. The genes are TRBV19 and TRBJ2-1; D unclear. Germline CDR1 and CDR2: LNHDA and SQIVND (reference sequence). CDR3 length: 13 amino acids. The V and J ends lost 6 bases and 1 base respectively, with 7 bases between them.

This clonotype was found many times. The chain combines TRBV11-2 with TRBJ1-2; no clear D. The CDR3 runs to 15 residues. V gave up 1 base and J gave up 9 bases, with 18 bases separating them. Germline values: CDR1 SGHAT, CDR2 FQNNGV. The CDR3 is CASSLGEARETSYTF. Written as DNA, the CDR3 is TGTGCCAGCAGCTTAGGGGAGGCTAGGGAAACTAGCTACACCTTC.

The gene calls are TRBV4-2 and TRBJ2-7, with TRBD2 as a possible D gene (6 bases). The CDR3 sequence is 14 residues long. With 5 bases removed from V and 6 bases from J, the gap between germline ends came to 17 bases. CDR1 LGHNA and CDR2 YNFKEQ come from the germline V gene. CDR3 sequence: CASSGGTEVAEQYF. CDR3 DNA: TGTGCCAGCAGCGGCGGGACTGAGGTTGCCGAGCAGTACTTC.

The J gene is TRBJ2-7, the V gene TRBV29-1, with D perhaps matching TRBD1 (6 bases). The CDR3 runs 15 residues. Germline lookup yields CDR1 SQVTM and CDR2 ANQGSEA. V was pared by 4 bases and J by 4 bases, with 20 bases between. The CDR3 sequence: CSVVGTGKRVYEQYF. CDR3 coding DNA: TGCAGCGTTGTTGGTACAGGGAAAAGGGTGTACGAGCAGTACTTC.

This clonotype was seen a few times. The chain uses TRBV4-1 and TRBJ2-2, with a tentative D call TRBD1 (6 bases). This CDR3 has 12 amino acids. Deletions cut 8 bases from V and 7 bases from J, with 11 bases between. Germline lookup yields CDR1 MGHRA and CDR2 YSYEKL. DNA of the CDR3: TGCGCCAGCTGGGCAGGGGTCGGGGAGCTGTTTTTT. As protein: CASWAGVGELFF.

As DNA, the CDR3 is TGTGCCAGCAGCTTTTTCTCCCCAGCAACTAATGAAAAACTGTTTTTT. Its protein product is CASSFFSPATNEKLFF. V usage is TRBV7-9 and J usage is TRBJ1-4; D remains ambiguous. The CDR3 loop spans 16 amino acids. The germline V and J ends were trimmed by 3 bases and 0 bases, with 11 bases remaining between them. From germline, CDR1 is SEHNR and CDR2 FQNEAQ (reference sequence). Looking up the rest from reference TRBV7-9 and TRBJ1-4 gives the full variable domain: DTGVSQNPRHKITKRGQNVTFRCDPISEHNRLYWYRQTLGQGPEFLTYFQNEAQLEKSRLLSDRFSAERPKGSFSTLEIQRTEQGDSAMYLCASSFFSPATNEKLFFGSGTQLSVL.

This clonotype was counted between two and nine times. The rearrangement uses TRBV7-2 and TRBJ2-5; 8 nucleotides match TRBD1. CDR3 size: 15 residues. V shed 6 bases and J 5 bases; nucleotides not matched to a gene: 11. Germline loops: CDR1 SGHTA, CDR2 FQGNSA. CDR3 loop: CASRMGQGAWETQYF. DNA of the CDR3: TGTGCCAGCAGAATGGGGCAGGGGGCGTGGGAGACCCAGTACTTC.

This clonotype was recorded many times. The chain couples TRBV5-5 to TRBJ2-7, with D unclear. The germline V gene encodes CDR1 SGHKS and CDR2 YYEKEE (reference sequence). Trimming stripped 3 bases from V and 2 bases from J, with 15 bases between. The CDR3 loop spans 15 amino acids. The DNA of the CDR3 is TGTGCCAGCAGCTGGAGAGACATCCCCGCCTACGAGCAGTACTTC. Translated: CASSWRDIPAYEQYF.

This clonotype was detected many times. The CDR3 spells CSASETSGNGDTQYF. The CDR3 nucleotides read TGCAGTGCTTCTGAGACTAGCGGGAATGGTGATACGCAGTATTTT. The chain employs TRBV20-1 and TRBJ2-3; TRBD2 matches at 11 bases. This CDR3 comprises 15 residues. CDR1 DFQATT and CDR2 SNEGSKA come from the germline V gene (reference sequence). The ends lost 5 bases at V and 6 bases at J; junction bases unmatched: 10.

This clonotype was recorded at least ten times. V usage is TRBV11-2 and J usage is TRBJ2-1, with D tentatively TRBD2 (5 bases). This CDR3 contains 20 residues. Looked up from germline, CDR1 is SGHAT and CDR2 is FQNNGV. V lost 5 bases and J 5 bases, leaving 31 bases between the germline ends. CDR3 region: CASSLLWRRPEDVANNEQFF. The DNA of the CDR3 is TGTGCCAGCAGCCTTCTCTGGAGGAGACCGGAGGACGTGGCCAACAATGAGCAGTTCTTC.